This paragraph reports one T cell receptor (beta chain). Participant-reported clinical history was the basis for cohort assignment. The data stem from a study of blood T cell repertoires in COVID-19. This CDR3 region has 22 residues. Trimming cost V 1 base and J 8 bases, with 38 bases left between them. The germline CDR1 and CDR2 sequences are LNHDA and SQIVND (reference sequence). Method: immunoSEQ multiplex PCR; TCRdb's copy keeps in-frame clones and lacks some. The sample gives some 300,000 clones, over 75% of which show up once; 0.8% to 1% is in the top ten. The sequence came from a woman aged 25 to 45 who had recovered from COVID-19. The chain has TRBV19 and TRBJ1-2; no definite D call. Source material: PBMCs or T cells enriched from blood (not recorded which). CDR3 in amino acids: CASSIGWPAEDYTGATLRGYTF. The CDR3 DNA sequence: TGTGCCAGTAGTATAGGGTGGCCCGCTGAAGACTACACTGGCGCAACGCTGAGGGGCTACACCTTC.